The 17 T cell receptor beta chains presented below share a single source sample, sequenced in a study of blood T cell repertoires in COVID-19. Clones were sequenced by immunoSEQ multiplex PCR, and TCRdb holds only the in-frame ones, with some missing. The sample includes over 55,000 clones, about 80% seen only once; the top ten take roughly an eighth. The sequencing input was peripheral blood. The receptors shown here come from an elderly woman with acute or convalescent COVID-19.

J is TRBJ2-5 and V is TRBV15; TRBD1 aligns across 11 bases. Germline V lookup: CDR1 LNHNV, CDR2 YYDKDF (reference sequence). V gave up 2 bases and J gave up 5 bases; unmatched junction bases: 4. This CDR3 contains 15 residues. The CDR3, as DNA: TGTGCCACCAGCAGACCGGACAGGGGGCTGGAGACCCAGTACTTC. Protein: CATSRPDRGLETQYF.

This chain links TRBV7-5 with TRBJ2-5; the D call in the table, TRBD2, was not verified against the DNA. TRBV7-5 constitutes a pseudogene. The CDR3 is made up of 17 amino acids. The CDR3 coding sequence is TGTGTCAGAAGCTTAGGGCACCCGGAGGCACTGAAAGAGACCCAGTACTTC. This codes for CVRSLGHPEALKETQYF.

The J gene is TRBJ1-4, the V gene TRBV9, with 8 bases fitting TRBD1. This CDR3 region has 14 residues. The ends lost 4 bases at V and 5 bases at J; junction bases unmatched: 4. The germline V gene has CDR1 SGDLS and CDR2 YYNGEE. The CDR3 bases are TGTGCCAGCAGCATCGGACAGGGCAATGAAAAACTGTTTTTT. Residues: CASSIGQGNEKLFF.

V gene TRBV25-1 combines with J gene TRBJ1-4, with a weak D call TRBD1 (6 bases). CDR3 length equals 15 residues. V was trimmed by 5 bases and J by 8 bases, leaving 18 bases between them. CDR1 is MGHDK and CDR2 is SYGVNS in the germline V gene. The CDR3 DNA reads as TGTGCCAGCAGTAACGCTGGGGGCAGGTGGGAAAAACTGTTTTTT. Its protein is CASSNAGGRWEKLFF. Using reference TRBV25-1 and TRBJ1-4 for the parts outside the CDR3, the full variable domain is EADIYQTPRYLVIGTGKKITLECSQTMGHDKMYWYQQDPGMELHLIHYSYGVNSTEKGDLSSESTVSRIRTEHFPLTLESARPSHTSQYLCASSNAGGRWEKLFFGSGTQLSVL.

The V call is TRBV7-2, the J call TRBJ2-7; D perhaps matches TRBD2 (5 bases). Trimming left V 5 bases short and J 1 base short, with 12 bases between. CDR1 SGHTA and CDR2 FQGNSA come from the germline V gene. This CDR3 has 14 amino acids. The CDR3 protein is CASSPIATSYEQYF. Written as DNA, the CDR3 is TGTGCCAGCAGCCCCATAGCGACTTCCTACGAGCAGTACTTC.

In its sample, this clone was seen a few times. V usage is TRBV29-1 and J usage is TRBJ2-1, with 7 bases lining up with TRBD1. The CDR3 extends over 15 amino acids. The germline V gene has CDR1 SQVTM and CDR2 ANQGSEA. V was pared by 6 bases and J by 0 bases, with 8 bases of the junction left unmatched. The CDR3: CSVDNDRVSYNEQFF. DNA of the CDR3: TGCAGCGTCGATAATGACAGGGTCTCCTACAATGAGCAGTTCTTC.

This clone was detected once. This chain connects TRBV19 to TRBJ2-1; 11 bases fit TRBD2. The germline V gene encodes CDR1 LNHDA and CDR2 SQIVND (reference sequence). This CDR3 is built from 18 residues. With 2 bases clipped from V and 2 bases from J, the junction kept 8 bases outside the gene matches. The CDR3 sequence: CASSIKTTSGTTYNEQFF. The CDR3, as DNA: TGTGCCAGTAGTATAAAGACGACTAGCGGGACCACCTACAATGAGCAGTTCTTC. The entire variable domain, with the rest obtained from reference TRBV19 and TRBJ2-1, is as follows: DGGITQSPKYLFRKEGQNVTLSCEQNLNHDAMYWYRQDPGQGLRLIYYSQIVNDFQKGDIAEGYSVSREKKESFPLTVTSAQKNPTAFYLCASSIKTTSGTTYNEQFFGPGTRLTVL.

This rearrangement joins TRBV20-1 to TRBJ1-2, with no clear D. The CDR3 is 10 residues long. Per germline, CDR1 DFQATT and CDR2 SNEGSKA (reference sequence). The ends were cut back, 3 bases at V and 6 bases at J, with 5 bases in the middle. The CDR3 sequence: CSARPDGYTF. For the CDR3, the DNA is TGCAGTGCTAGGCCGGATGGCTACACCTTC.

The chain joins TRBV10-3 to TRBJ2-3, with TRBD2 identical over 9 bases. This CDR3 contains 14 residues. V gave up 0 bases and J gave up 8 bases; unmatched junction bases: 3. Germline CDR1 is ENHRY and CDR2 is SYGVKD. CDR3 DNA: TGTGCCATCAGTGAGTCAGGACTAGCGCCTACGCAGTATTTT. It codes for CAISESGLAPTQYF.

J is TRBJ2-1 and V is TRBV9; 10 bases align to TRBD2. Unmatched junction bases numbered 7, after V lost 4 bases and J lost 3 bases. The V gene's germline CDR1 is SGDLS and CDR2 YYNGEE. The CDR3 is 16 residues long. CDR3 nucleotides: TGTGCCAGCAGCACTATAGCGGGAGGTTACTACAATGAGCAGTTCTTC. Its protein is CASSTIAGGYYNEQFF.

The V and J genes are TRBV28 and TRBJ2-3; TRBD1 agrees at 7 bases. V lost 6 bases, J lost 6 bases, and 12 bases stayed unmatched. The CDR3 consists of 15 residues. Germline-derived CDR1 and CDR2 are MDHEN and SYDVKM. CDR3 sequence reads: CASSLTGARMDTQYF. Written as DNA, the CDR3 is TGTGCCAGCAGCCTAACAGGGGCAAGGATGGATACGCAGTATTTT. Together with reference TRBV28 and TRBJ2-3, the CDR3 gives the full variable domain: DVKVTQSSRYLVKRTGEKVFLECVQDMDHENMFWYRQDPGLGLRLIYFSYDVKMKEKGDIPEGYSVSREKKERFSLILESASTNQTSMYLCASSLTGARMDTQYFGPGTRLTVL.

This sequence joins TRBV4-1 and TRBJ2-1; TRBD2 agrees at 9 bases. The ends lost 1 base at V and 1 base at J; junction bases unmatched: 2. Germline V gene data show CDR1 as MGHRA and CDR2 as YSYEKL. The CDR3 is made up of 16 amino acids. The CDR3 spells CASSQVSGRSYNEQFF. The CDR3 region has the DNA TGCGCCAGCAGCCAAGTGAGCGGGAGGTCCTACAATGAGCAGTTCTTC.

This clone appeared once. This sequence joins TRBV27 and TRBJ2-3, with D possibly matching TRBD2 (5 bases). The V end was cut by 5 bases, the J end by 4 bases, with 13 bases between. From germline, CDR1 is MNHEY and CDR2 SMNVEV (reference sequence). The length of the CDR3 is 14 residues. The CDR3 loop reads CASSPRTRPDTQYF. The CDR3 nucleotides read TGTGCCAGCAGTCCGCGGACTCGGCCAGATACGCAGTATTTT.

This clone was seen more than once but under ten times. The rearrangement joins TRBV7-9 to TRBJ1-1, with TRBD1 identical over 12 bases. This CDR3 contains 15 residues. From germline, CDR1 is SEHNR and CDR2 FQNEAQ (reference sequence). The junction had 13 bases not matched to a gene; V was cut back by 6 bases and J by 11 bases. The DNA of the CDR3 is TGTGCCAGCAGGGAAGGGACAGGGGGCGGCCTGAACGCTTTCTTT. Protein sequence: CASREGTGGGLNAFF.

The V and J genes are TRBV28 and TRBJ2-6; D is perhaps TRBD1 (5 bases). Germline CDR1 is MDHEN and CDR2 is SYDVKM. V was trimmed by 4 bases and J by 2 bases, leaving 6 bases between them. The CDR3 contains 14 residues. The CDR3 nucleotides are TGTGCCAGCAGTTCAGGGCCTGGGGCCAACGTCCTGACTTTC. Its translation is CASSSGPGANVLTF.

V is TRBV5-4 and J is TRBJ2-1; possible D gene TRBD1, 6 bases. Germline CDR1 SGHNT, CDR2 YYREEE (reference sequence). Trimming shortened V by 4 bases and J by 0 bases, and 14 bases separated the two germline ends. The CDR3 runs 16 residues. CDR3 bases: TGTGCCAGCAGCGTCCAGGGGTCTAGCTCCTACAATGAGCAGTTCTTC. Translating it yields CASSVQGSSSYNEQFF. Full variable domain (remainder filled in from reference TRBV5-4 and TRBJ2-1): ETGVTQSPTHLIKTRGQQVTLRCSSQSGHNTVSWYQQALGQGPQFIFQYYREEENGRGNFPPRFSGLQFPNYSSELNVNALELDDSALYLCASSVQGSSSYNEQFFGPGTRLTVL.

The chain couples TRBV7-2 to TRBJ2-5, with 9 bases matching TRBD1. Germline V gives CDR1 SGHTA, CDR2 FQGNSA. The J segment lost 5 bases and the V segment lost 5 bases, leaving 6 bases of the junction unmatched. The CDR3 spans 14 residues. CDR3 in DNA: TGTGCCAGCAGCCCACAGGGGGCGGGGGAGACCCAGTACTTC. It codes for CASSPQGAGETQYF.